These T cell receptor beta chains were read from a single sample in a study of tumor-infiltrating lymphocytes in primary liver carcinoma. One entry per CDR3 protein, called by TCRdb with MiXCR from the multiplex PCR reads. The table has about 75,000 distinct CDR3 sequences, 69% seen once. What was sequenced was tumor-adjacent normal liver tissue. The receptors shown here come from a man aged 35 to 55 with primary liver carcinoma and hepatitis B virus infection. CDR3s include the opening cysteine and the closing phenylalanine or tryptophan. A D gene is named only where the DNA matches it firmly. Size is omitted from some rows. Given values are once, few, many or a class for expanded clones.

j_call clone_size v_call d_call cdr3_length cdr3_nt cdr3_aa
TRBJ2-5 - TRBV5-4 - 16 TGTACCAGCAGCTCCGATCAGGCTAGCGTCAAAGAGACCCAGTACTTC CTSSSDQASVKETQYF
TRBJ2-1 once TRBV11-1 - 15 TGTGACAGCAGCTTAACGAGGACCGGAGGAAGGGAGCAGTTCTTC CDSSLTRTGGREQFF
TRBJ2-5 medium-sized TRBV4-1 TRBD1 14 TGCGCCAGCAGCCCTTCAGGGGGCGGTGAGACCCAGTACTTC CASSPSGGGETQYF
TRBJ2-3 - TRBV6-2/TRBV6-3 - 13 TGTGCCATCAGCCCGGGGGACAATCAGCCCCAGTATTTT CAISPGDNQPQYF
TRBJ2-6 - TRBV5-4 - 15 TGTGTCAGCAGCCTTGGACAAGCTGGGGCCAACGTCCTGACTTTC CVSSLGQAGANVLTF
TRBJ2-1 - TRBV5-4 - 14 TGTGCCAGCAGCCCCGATCCCTCCTATAATGAGCCGTTCTTC CASSPDPSYNEPFF
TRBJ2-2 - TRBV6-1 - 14 TGTGCCAGCAGTGGTGCTAGCATCGCCGGGGAGCTGTTTTTT CASSGASIAGELFF
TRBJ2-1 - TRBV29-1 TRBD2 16 TGCAGCGCTGAATGGGGAGCGTCTAGCGGGAGGTCTGAGCAGTTCTTC CSAEWGASSGRSEQFF
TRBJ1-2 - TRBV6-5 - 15 TGTGTCAGCAGTTTCACGCAGGGAGGGATCTATGACTACACCTTC CVSSFTQGGIYDYTF
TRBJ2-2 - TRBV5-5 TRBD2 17 TGTGCCAGCAGCTTGATGCCTAGCGGGGTTAACACCGGGGAGCTGTTGTTT CASSLMPSGVNTGELLF
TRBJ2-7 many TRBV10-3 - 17 TGTGCCATCAGTGAGTCGAAGTTAGGCAGAAGCTCCTACGAGCAGTACTTC CAISESKLGRSSYEQYF
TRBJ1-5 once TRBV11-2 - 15 TGTGCCAGAAACTTAGAGATGGGGGGCAATCAGACCCAGCATTTT CARNLEMGGNQTQHF
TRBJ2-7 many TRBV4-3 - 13 TGCGCCAGCAGCCAAGATAGTTCGACCGAGCAGTACTTC CASSQDSSTEQYF
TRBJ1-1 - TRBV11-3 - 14 TGTGCCAGCAGCCGGGAGGGGGATTACACTGAAGCTTTCTTT CASSREGDYTEAFF
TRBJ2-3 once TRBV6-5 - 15 TGTGCCAGCAGTTACTCCCGGTACAGGGTACATACGCAGTATTTT CASSYSRYRVHTQYF
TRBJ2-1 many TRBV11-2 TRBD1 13 TGTGCCAGCAGCTTCACAGGGGTCAATGAGCAGTTCTTC CASSFTGVNEQFF
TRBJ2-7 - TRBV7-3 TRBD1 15 TGTGCCAGCAGCCTTTCCTCCGGGACAGGCTACGAGCAGTACTTC CASSLSSGTGYEQYF
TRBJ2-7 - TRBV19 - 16 TGTGCCAGTAGTATTCAAGGAACAGAGAGTACCTACGAGCAGTACTTC CASSIQGTESTYEQYF
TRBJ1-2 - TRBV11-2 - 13 TGTACCAGCAGCTCGACGGACTACTATGGCTACACCTTC CTSSSTDYYGYTF
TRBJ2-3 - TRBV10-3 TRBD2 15 TGTGCCATCAACGAGCGGGATGGAAATGCGGATACGCAATATTTT CAINERDGNADTQYF
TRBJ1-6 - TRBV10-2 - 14 TGCGCCAGCAGTGAGTCGAACCTCGGCTCACCCCCCCACTTT CASSESNLGSPPHF
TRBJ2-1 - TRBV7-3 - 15 TGTGCCAGCAGCTTAGCGGGGGCTTCCTACAATGAGCAGTTCTTC CASSLAGASYNEQFF
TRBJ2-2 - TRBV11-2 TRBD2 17 TGTGCCAGCAGCTTAGATAGCGGGAGGAGGAACACCAGGGAGCTGTTTTTT CASSLDSGRRNTRELFF
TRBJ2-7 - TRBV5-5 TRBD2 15 TGTGCCAGCAGCTTAGGACTAGCGGGAGTGGGGGAGCAATACTTC CASSLGLAGVGEQYF
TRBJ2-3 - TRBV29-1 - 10 TGCAGCGTTGAACCGGATACACAGAATTTT CSVEPDTQNF
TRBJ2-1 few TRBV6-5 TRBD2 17 TGTGCCAGCAGTAAATCTAGCGGGAGGGGGAGGTACAATGAGCAGTTATTC CASSKSSGRGRYNEQLF
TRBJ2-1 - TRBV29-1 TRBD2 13 TGCAGCTTACCGGGACTAGGAAACAATGAGCAGTTCTTC CSLPGLGNNEQFF
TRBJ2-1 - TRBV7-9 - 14 TGTGCCAGCAGCGCGAAACGGGGCCACAATGAGCAGTTCTTC CASSAKRGHNEQFF
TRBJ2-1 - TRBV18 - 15 TGTGCCAGCTCACCATTGTCCGGCTCCTACAATGAGCAGTTCTTC CASSPLSGSYNEQFF
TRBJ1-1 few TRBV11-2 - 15 TGTGCCAGCAGCTCGCGACCGGGACATCTCACTGAAGCTTTCTTT CASSSRPGHLTEAFF
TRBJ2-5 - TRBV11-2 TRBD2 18 TGTGCCAGCAACTTAGATCCGTGGTCTAGCGGGAGAGTAGTGACACAGTACTTC CASNLDPWSSGRVVTQYF
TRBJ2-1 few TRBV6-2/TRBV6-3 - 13 TGTGCCAGCAATACCACCCCAGTAGGTGAGCAGTTCTTC CASNTTPVGEQFF
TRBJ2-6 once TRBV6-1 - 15 TGTGCCAGCAACGGGACGGCCGATGGGGCCAACGTCCTGATTTTC CASNGTADGANVLIF
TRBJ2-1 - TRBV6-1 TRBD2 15 TGTGCCAGCAGGGACAGACTAGCGGGAGCCAATGAGCACTTCTTC CASRDRLAGANEHFF
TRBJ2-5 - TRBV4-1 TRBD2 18 TGCGCCAGCAGCCAAGATACTAGTGGGAGGGGTAATTCGGAGACCCAGTACTTC CASSQDTSGRGNSETQYF
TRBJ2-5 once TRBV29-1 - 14 TGCAGCGTTGCGAACGGGGCCTGTCGGGAGACCCAGTACTTC CSVANGACRETQYF
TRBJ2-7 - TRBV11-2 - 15 TGTGCCAGTAACTTAGAGTCCGGGATCTCTGGCAAGCAGTACTTC CASNLESGISGKQYF
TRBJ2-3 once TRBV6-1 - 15 TGTGTCAGCAGAGTTAGGGGCCAGGCTACAGATATGCAGTATTTT CVSRVRGQATDMQYF
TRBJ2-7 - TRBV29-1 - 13 TGCAGCGTTGCTCCGGCAGGGCTCCACGGGCAGTACTTC CSVAPAGLHGQYF
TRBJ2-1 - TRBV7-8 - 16 TGTGCCAGCAGCTCTGACTTTGGCGGTACCTACAATGAACAGCTCTTC CASSSDFGGTYNEQLF
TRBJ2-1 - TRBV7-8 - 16 TGTGCCTACAGCTCTGACTTCGGCGGTACGTACAATGAGCAGTTCTTC CAYSSDFGGTYNEQFF
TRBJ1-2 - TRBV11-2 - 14 TGTGCTAGCAGCTTGGGGATAGGGCGATTTGGCTACACCTTC CASSLGIGRFGYTF
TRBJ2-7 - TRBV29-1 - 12 TGCAGTATTGAGGTGGGGGCTGGCGAGCAGTACTTC CSIEVGAGEQYF
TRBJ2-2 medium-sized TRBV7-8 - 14 TGTGCCAGCAGCTTAGTTTCGCGGGACGGGGAGCTGTTTTTT CASSLVSRDGELFF
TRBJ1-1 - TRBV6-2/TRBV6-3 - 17 TGTGCCAGCAGTTACTCGATTCTAACTGCGGGAGGCATTGAAGCTTTCTTT CASSYSILTAGGIEAFF
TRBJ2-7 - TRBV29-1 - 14 TGCAGCGTTTCCCGACTCGGTGAAAGCTACGAGTACTACTTC CSVSRLGESYEYYF
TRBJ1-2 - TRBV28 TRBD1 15 TGTGCCAGCACCCCGGGGACAGCGTCTAACTATTGCTACACCTTT CASTPGTASNYCYTF
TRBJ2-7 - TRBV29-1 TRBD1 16 TGCAGCGTTGAAGATGTTGGAAAGACAGGGCAGAACGAGCAGTACTTT CSVEDVGKTGQNEQYF
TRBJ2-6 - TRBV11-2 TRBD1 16 TGTGCTAGCAGCTTGACAGGGAGAACTGGGGCCTACGTCCTGACTTTC CASSLTGRTGAYVLTF
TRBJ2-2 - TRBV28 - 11 TGTGCCAGCAGTTTAACCGGGAAGCTGTTTTTT CASSLTGKLFF
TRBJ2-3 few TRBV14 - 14 TGTGCCAGTAGCCAAGAAGCTTTTGGTGGTACGCAGTATTTT CASSQEAFGGTQYF
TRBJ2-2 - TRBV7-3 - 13 TGTGCCAGCAGCCCCGAGGGGGCCGGGGAGCTGTTTTTT CASSPEGAGELFF
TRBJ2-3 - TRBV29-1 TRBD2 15 TGCAGCATTTCCGGGACTAGCGGATTCACTGATACTCAGTATTTT CSISGTSGFTDTQYF
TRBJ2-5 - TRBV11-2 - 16 TGTGCCAGCAGCTTTTGGCCAGCGGGACAACAAGAGATCCGGTACTTC CASSFWPAGQQEIRYF
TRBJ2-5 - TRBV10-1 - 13 TGCGCCAGCAGTGATTCGGGTACGGAGACCCAGTACTTC CASSDSGTETQYF
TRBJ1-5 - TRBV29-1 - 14 TGCAGCGGCTCTGGCGGGAGAGGCAAAGATATGCAGCATTTT CSGSGGRGKDMQHF
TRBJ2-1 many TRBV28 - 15 TGTGCCAGCCCAGCCAGCGGAGGGCCGGTTTCTGAGCAGTTCTTC CASPASGGPVSEQFF